The 7 T cell receptor beta chains below were found in one sample sequenced in a study of regulatory T cells in long-lasting Graves disease. Indicated time point: persistent/refractory GD, antithyroid drugs over 5 years with positive TRAb. The TCR library was made from RNA extracted from PBMCs. Arm-PCR of CDR3 regions and iRepertoire HTBI primers were used to build TCR beta libraries. TCRdb re-derived calls from the multiplex PCR reads in MiXCR, one entry per CDR3 protein. The sample holds approximately 500,000 distinct CDR3 sequences, 20% to 25% seen once. Sequenced here: peripheral blood mononuclear cells (PBMCs), sampled when the disease was refractory, from a patient treated with antithyroid drugs. The source is a female donor with Graves disease.

The genes are TRBV20-1 and TRBJ2-2, with D possibly being TRBD1 or TRBD2 (5 bases each). The CDR3 sequence is 13 residues long. From germline, CDR1 is DFQATT and CDR2 SNEGSKA (reference sequence). V was cut by 7 bases and J by 4 bases, with 13 bases left in between. The CDR3 DNA follows: TGCAGTGTAGGGGACCCATCCACCGGGGAGCTGTTTTTT. This codes for CSVGDPSTGELFF.

This clonotype appeared a few times. The chain joins TRBV6-1 to TRBJ2-7; the D gene is possibly TRBD2 (6 bases). Germline lookup yields CDR1 MNHNS and CDR2 SASEGT. This CDR3 contains 13 residues. V was shortened by 8 bases and J by 6 bases, with 17 bases between the two germline ends. CDR3 sequence reads: CASVTGSDSEQYF. The CDR3 DNA follows: TGTGCCAGCGTGACCGGGAGCGACAGCGAGCAGTACTTC.

This chain connects TRBV7-9 to TRBJ2-2, with a tentative D call TRBD2 (6 bases). Deletions cut 4 bases from V and 4 bases from J, with 7 bases between. CDR3 size: 13 residues. The germline gives CDR1 SEHNR, CDR2 FQNEAQ (reference sequence). CDR3 nucleotides: TGTGCCAGCAGCTCGGGACTCACCGGGGAGCTGTTTTTT. This translates into CASSSGLTGELFF.

At least ten counts were recorded for this clonotype. The chain employs TRBV6-1 and TRBJ2-7, with 8 positions matching TRBD1. Germline V gene data show CDR1 as MNHNS and CDR2 as SASEGT. The CDR3 length is 15 residues. V shed 6 bases and J 0 bases; nucleotides not matched to a gene: 7. The chain's CDR3 is CASSPGTGSSYEQYF. The DNA for the CDR3 is TGTGCCAGCAGCCCGGGGACAGGAAGCTCCTACGAGCAGTACTTC.

The chain recombines TRBV24-1 with TRBJ2-3; 10 positions match TRBD1. Germline CDR1 reads KGHDR; CDR2 reads SFDVKD. V was clipped by 8 bases and J by 3 bases; unmatched bases: 1. The CDR3 totals 13 residues. The CDR3 loop reads CATKGQGTDTQYF. The CDR3, as DNA: TGTGCCACCAAGGGACAGGGGACAGATACGCAGTATTTT.

This clonotype showed up just a few times. The chain links TRBV9 to TRBJ2-7; 8 nucleotides align to TRBD2. The CDR3 is made up of 14 amino acids. Germline loops: CDR1 SGDLS, CDR2 YYNGEE. The V and J ends lost 4 bases and 6 bases, in that order; junction bases with no gene match: 9. CDR3 in amino acids: CASSPPGLVFEQYF. In DNA form, the CDR3 reads TGTGCCAGCAGCCCCCCGGGACTAGTGTTCGAGCAGTACTTC.

This clonotype was observed a few times. This rearrangement joins TRBV6-5 to TRBJ1-6, with D maybe TRBD1 (5 bases). V was pared by 4 bases and J by 8 bases, with 12 bases between. The V gene's germline CDR1 is MNHEY and CDR2 SVGAGI. The CDR3 length is 14 residues. The chain's CDR3 is CASSSGLYHSPLHF. CDR3 bases: TGTGCCAGCAGTTCGGGGCTTTATCATTCACCCCTCCACTTT.